The rows below give T cell receptor beta chains drawn from one sample of a study of cytomegalovirus exposure and HLA in healthy donors. Repertoires were generated with immunoSEQ multiplex PCR, while TCRdb's copy carries only in-frame clones and drops some. The table records some 65,000 clones, around 75% of them present only once. The sequencing sample was made of PBMCs. The receptors stem from a middle-aged woman in good health and CMV-seropositive. Each CDR3 is given with its conserved first and last residue. A D gene is named only where the DNA matches it firmly. Rows give clone size only sometimes, using once, few, many, or a class for an expanded clone.

j_call | d_call | v_call | clone_size | cdr3_nt | cdr3_aa
TRBJ1-1 | . | TRBV4-1 | . | TGCGCCAGCAGCCAAGATAGTGGGCAGAGAATAGCTTTCTTT | CASSQDSGQRIAFF
TRBJ1-4 | . | TRBV5-1 | . | TGCGCCAGCAGGCGGCGAGGGACTAATGAAAAACTGTTTTTT | CASRRRGTNEKLFF
TRBJ2-7 | . | TRBV7-9 | . | TGTGCCAGCAGCTTAGGGGGGGTTCTCTACGAGCAGTACTTC | CASSLGGVLYEQYF
TRBJ1-5 | . | TRBV7-8 | once | TGTGCCAGCAGCCCGATACCGGGAAGCAATCAGCCCCAGCATTTT | CASSPIPGSNQPQHF
TRBJ1-6 | . | TRBV7-2 | . | TGTGCCAGCAGCTTAGAGCCCCTTTCACCCCTCCACTTT | CASSLEPLSPLHF
TRBJ1-2 | TRBD1 | TRBV19 | . | TGTGCCAGTAGTATAGACCGGACAGGGAAGGTCCATGGCTACACCTTC | CASSIDRTGKVHGYTF
TRBJ2-2 | . | TRBV7-2 | . | TGTGCCAGCAGCGGAACAGGGCGAATCAACACCGGGGAGCTGTTTTTT | CASSGTGRINTGELFF
TRBJ2-1 | . | TRBV10-2 | few | TGCGCCAGCAGACGAAGGGGGAGCTCCTACAATGAGCAGTTCTTC | CASRRRGSSYNEQFF
TRBJ1-2 | . | TRBV10-3 | few | TGTGCCATCAGTGAGACGGGTTGGGATGGCTACACCTTC | CAISETGWDGYTF
TRBJ1-2 | . | TRBV2 | . | TGTGCCAGCAGTGATGGGCTCCGGTATGGCTACACCTTC | CASSDGLRYGYTF
TRBJ1-4 | . | TRBV28 | once | TGTGCCAGCAGTTTGAGAGGGAAACGAGAAAAACTGTTTTTT | CASSLRGKREKLFF
TRBJ1-1 | . | TRBV30 | . | TGTGCCTGGAGTTCACAGGGAATCACTGAAGCTTTCTTT | CAWSSQGITEAFF
TRBJ2-3 | TRBD2 | TRBV6-5 | . | TGTGCCAGCAGTTACAGGACTAGCGGGGGTACAGATACGCAGTATTTT | CASSYRTSGGTDTQYF
TRBJ2-3 | TRBD1 | TRBV5-4 | once | TGTGCCAGCAGTCGTGGGACAGGGGGTCCAGATACGCAGTATTTT | CASSRGTGGPDTQYF
TRBJ2-7 | TRBD2 | TRBV5-5 | . | TGTGCCAGCAGCTTGGGAATACTAGCGGGGGCGTACGAGCAGTACTTC | CASSLGILAGAYEQYF
TRBJ2-5 | . | TRBV6-1 | . | TGTGCCACCTCTTACTTACAGGGAGAGACCCAGTACTTC | CATSYLQGETQYF
TRBJ2-7 | . | TRBV5-1 | . | TGCGCCAGCAGCTGGGGTCAGGGTGTGGACGAGCAGTACTTC | CASSWGQGVDEQYF
TRBJ1-1 | . | TRBV18 | once | TGTGCCAGCTCACCTGTGACACAAGGCAACACTGAAGCTTTCTTT | CASSPVTQGNTEAFF
TRBJ1-2 | . | TRBV19 | few | TGTGCCAGTAGTGGGGGCTTCTATGGCTACACCTTC | CASSGGFYGYTF
TRBJ1-2 | . | TRBV7-2 | . | TGTGCCAGCAGCTTAGTTGGGCAGGGTGAATATGGCTACACCTTC | CASSLVGQGEYGYTF
TRBJ1-3 | . | TRBV19 | . | TGTGCCAGTAGTATACCGAGTTCCCTCTCTGGAAACACCATATATTTT | CASSIPSSLSGNTIYF
TRBJ2-7 | . | TRBV27 | . | TGTGCCAGCAGTTACCCCGGGATCAAATACGAGCAGTACTTC | CASSYPGIKYEQYF
TRBJ2-3 | TRBD2 | TRBV5-1 | . | TGCGCCAGCAGCTTGGGACTAGCGGGGGGGCCCGGGACAAATACGCAGTATTTT | CASSLGLAGGPGTNTQYF
TRBJ1-5 | . | TRBV2 | . | TGTGCCAGCAGTGAATGGTCACACCATAGCAATCAGCCCCAGCATTTT | CASSEWSHHSNQPQHF
TRBJ2-6 | . | TRBV15 | . | TGTGCCACCAGCAGAGCAGGCTCTGGGGCCAACGTCCTGACTTTC | CATSRAGSGANVLTF
TRBJ1-4 | . | TRBV5-6 | few | TGTGCCAGCAGCTTGGCCGGGGAGGATGAAAAACTGTTTTTT | CASSLAGEDEKLFF
TRBJ2-5 | TRBD1 | TRBV5-1 | . | TGCGCCAGCACTACGGGACAGGGAAATCAAGAGACCCAGTACTTC | CASTTGQGNQETQYF
TRBJ2-3 | . | TRBV7-3 | . | TGTGCCAGCAGCTCTGGCGGGACCATTACAGATACGCAGTATTTT | CASSSGGTITDTQYF
TRBJ2-1 | TRBD2 | TRBV15 | . | TGTGCCACCAGCAGCTTAGCGGGGTTGAGCTCCTACAATGAGCAGTTCTTC | CATSSLAGLSSYNEQFF
TRBJ2-7 | . | TRBV5-6 | medium-sized | TGTGCCAGCAGCTTGAGGAGGATGCTTTCCGCCGACGGTGCGTACTTC | CASSLRRMLSADGAYF
TRBJ2-3 | TRBD2 | TRBV11-2 | . | TGTGCCAGCAGCCTTTCCGGGACTAGCGGGGGCACAGATACGCAGTATTTT | CASSLSGTSGGTDTQYF
TRBJ2-3 | TRBD2 | TRBV11-3 | once | TGTGCCAGCAGCCCGGGACTAGCGGATAGCACAGATACGCAGTATTTT | CASSPGLADSTDTQYF
TRBJ2-3 | TRBD2 | TRBV5-1 | . | TGCGCCAGCAGCTCCGGGACTAGAGCTAGCACAGATACGCAGTATTTT | CASSSGTRASTDTQYF
TRBJ2-3 | TRBD1 | TRBV5-1 | . | TGCGCCAGCAGCTTGGGGGACAGGGACCTCACAGATACGCAGTATTTT | CASSLGDRDLTDTQYF
TRBJ1-2 | TRBD1 | TRBV5-1 | . | TGCGCCAGCAGCTTGCGGGGACAGGGGGCGGACTATGGCTACACCTTC | CASSLRGQGADYGYTF
TRBJ1-4 | . | TRBV5-1 | . | TGCGCCAGCAGCGAGGGACTTAATGAAAAACTGTTTTTT | CASSEGLNEKLFF
TRBJ1-3 | TRBD1 | TRBV18 | . | TGTGCCAGCTCAACCCGGGACAGGACGCGGGGAAACACCATATATTTT | CASSTRDRTRGNTIYF
TRBJ2-7 | . | TRBV6-5 | few | TGTGCCAGCAAAGAGGGAACAGCGTTCTACGAGCAGTACTTC | CASKEGTAFYEQYF
TRBJ1-4 | . | TRBV11-2 | . | TGTGCCAGCAGCTTCCCCGGTGAAAAACTGTTTTTT | CASSFPGEKLFF
TRBJ1-1 | . | TRBV7-3 | . | TGTGCCAGCAGCTTAATGCCCCGGGATCACGGCAATGAAGCTTTCTTT | CASSLMPRDHGNEAFF
TRBJ1-6 | TRBD1 | TRBV9 | once | TGTGCCAGCAGCTCACCGACAGGGAGCTCCTATAATTCACCCCTCCACTTT | CASSSPTGSSYNSPLHF
TRBJ2-3 | TRBD1 | TRBV6-5 | . | TGTGCCAGCAGGGTGACAGGGATCACAGATACGCAGTATTTT | CASRVTGITDTQYF
TRBJ1-6 | . | TRBV4-3 | . | TGCGCCAGCAGCCAAGAGAGGAGGACACCCCTCCACTTT | CASSQERRTPLHF
TRBJ1-5 | . | TRBV27 | once | TGTGCCAGCAGTTTATCCCCGGGGGGCGGTCAGCCCCAGCATTTT | CASSLSPGGGQPQHF
TRBJ2-1 | . | TRBV19 | . | TGTGCCAGTAGTAAACGGGGCGGGGAAACTTACAATGAGCAGTTCTTC | CASSKRGGETYNEQFF
TRBJ1-3 | . | TRBV5-4 | . | TGTGCCAGCAGCTTGCAAAACTCTGGAAACACCATATATTTT | CASSLQNSGNTIYF
TRBJ1-4 | . | TRBV7-9 | . | TGTGCCAGCAGCCCCGCGGGGGGGTTCGGCGAAAAACTGTTTTTT | CASSPAGGFGEKLFF